The 11 T cell receptor beta chains below were found in one sample sequenced in a study of shared T cell receptors in the human thymus. Profiling relied on immunoSEQ multiplex PCR, and the TCRdb table lists in-frame clones only, not all of them. The sample lists hundreds of thousands of clones, more than 75% occurring once. This sample was shared with a second study, whose subject was human thymus T cells.

Sequenced: thymocytes. The origin of the receptors is a boy in the first two years of life with a congenital heart defect.

The chain links TRBV19 to TRBJ1-2; TRBD1 is a possible D gene (5 bases). Germline lookup yields CDR1 LNHDA and CDR2 SQIVND (reference sequence). Between the trimmed V and J ends, which lost 3 bases and 1 base, there was a span of 21 bases. The CDR3 runs 18 residues. DNA of the CDR3: TGTGCCAGTAGTATCGGCGGGGTTCGGGGCTCGGGTAACTATGGCTACACCTTC. This encodes CASSIGGVRGSGNYGYTF.

The chain joins TRBV29-1 to TRBJ2-1; D is uncertain. The CDR3 contains 16 residues. The germline V gene encodes CDR1 SQVTM and CDR2 ANQGSEA. Trimming left V 0 bases short and J 3 bases short, with 15 bases between. CDR3 sequence reads: CSVEDLQVPLYNEQFF. CDR3 DNA sequence: TGCAGCGTTGAAGATCTTCAGGTTCCCCTCTACAATGAGCAGTTCTTC.

V and J are TRBV4-3 and TRBJ1-6, with D unclear. Germline V gives CDR1 LGHNA, CDR2 YSLEER. The CDR3 length is 13 residues. Trimming shortened V by 0 bases and J by 11 bases, and 8 bases separated the two germline ends. CDR3 sequence reads: CASSQDTETPLHF. The CDR3 DNA reads as TGCGCCAGCAGCCAAGATACAGAGACACCCCTCCACTTT.

The chain joins TRBV14 to TRBJ1-1, with TRBD1 identical over 7 bases. Trimming cost V 0 bases and J 1 base; bases outside gene matches: 14. The CDR3 covers 19 residues. In germline, CDR1 is SGHDN, CDR2 FVKESK. The CDR3 sequence is CASSQEWRGRREANTEAFF. Here the CDR3 DNA reads TGTGCCAGCAGCCAAGAGTGGAGGGGGCGGCGAGAGGCGAACACTGAAGCTTTCTTT.

The chain joins TRBV10-3 to TRBJ2-7, with 10 bases lining up with TRBD2. Germline CDR1 ENHRY, CDR2 SYGVKD. CDR3 length: 16 residues. V lost 6 bases, J lost 9 bases, and 17 bases stayed unmatched. DNA of the CDR3: TGTGCCATCAGCCCCACTAGCGGGGCACAGAGAGGGGCGCAGTACTTC. Translated: CAISPTSGAQRGAQYF.

The V call is TRBV15, the J call TRBJ2-5; TRBD2 matches 8 bases. The end of the DNA fits TRBJ2-7 better, so the J call may be wrong. Per the germline V gene, CDR1 is LNHNV and CDR2 is YYDKDF (reference sequence). CDR3 length: 14 amino acids. As DNA, the CDR3 is TGTGCCACGGGAAGCGGGAGAATGTCCTACGAGCAGTACTTC. This sequence encodes CATGSGRMSYEQYF.

The chain couples TRBV11-2 to TRBJ2-7, with D possibly TRBD1 on 5 matching bases. The CDR3 runs to 16 residues. CDR1 is SGHAT and CDR2 is FQNNGV in the germline V gene. Trimming removed 5 bases at V and 1 base at J, with 18 bases between. CDR3 amino acids: CASSRLASGRSYEQYF. The CDR3, as DNA: TGTGCCAGCAGCCGACTGGCGTCAGGGCGGTCCTACGAGCAGTACTTC.

The chain has TRBV19 and TRBJ1-4, with a possible D match to TRBD1 (5 bases). The V and J ends lost 8 bases and 8 bases respectively, with 18 bases between them. Looked up from germline, CDR1 is LNHDA and CDR2 is SQIVND (reference sequence). The CDR3 sequence is 14 residues long. The CDR3 sequence is CASWGLGHPEKLFF. The CDR3 DNA reads TGTGCCAGTTGGGGACTGGGGCACCCCGAAAAACTGTTTTTT.

The rearrangement uses TRBV27 and TRBJ2-7, with 7 bases aligning to TRBD1. Losses at the gene ends were 5 bases for V and 4 bases for J; bases not matched to a gene: 11. CDR1 MNHEY and CDR2 SMNVEV come from the germline V gene (reference sequence). The CDR3 spans 15 residues. CDR3 DNA sequence: TGTGCCAGCAGTCCACGCGACAGGGCTGAGTACGAGCAGTACTTC. Translating it yields CASSPRDRAEYEQYF.

V usage is TRBV29-1 and J usage is TRBJ2-3; 11 bases align to TRBD2. CDR1 is SQVTM and CDR2 is ANQGSEA in the germline V gene. CDR3 length: 17 amino acids. The junction had 10 bases not matched to a gene; V was cut back by 1 base and J by 4 bases. DNA for the CDR3: TGCAGCGTTGAAGGGCCGGTAGCGGGAGGGTCTGCAGATACGCAGTATTTT. Translation: CSVEGPVAGGSADTQYF.

The chain links TRBV4-1 to TRBJ2-7; TRBD1 agrees at 8 bases. CDR1 and CDR2 from the germline V gene are MGHRA and YSYEKL. This CDR3 has 17 residues. Trimming at V came to 0 bases and at J to 4 bases, leaving 11 bases not matched to a gene. CDR3 region: CASSQEISQGAKYEQYF. The CDR3 region has the DNA TGCGCCAGCAGCCAAGAAATTTCGCAGGGGGCTAAATACGAGCAGTACTTC.